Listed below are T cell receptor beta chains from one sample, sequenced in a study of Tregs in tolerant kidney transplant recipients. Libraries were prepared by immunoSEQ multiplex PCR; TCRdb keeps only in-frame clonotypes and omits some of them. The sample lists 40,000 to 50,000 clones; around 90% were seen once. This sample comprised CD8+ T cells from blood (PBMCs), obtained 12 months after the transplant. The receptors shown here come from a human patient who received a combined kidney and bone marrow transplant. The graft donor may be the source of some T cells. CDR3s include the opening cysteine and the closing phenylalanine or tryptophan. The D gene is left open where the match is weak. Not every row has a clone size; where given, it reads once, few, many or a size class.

CDR3aa: CASSQDTPYDGYTF
CDR3nt: TGCGCCAGCAGCCAAGACACCCCCTACGATGGCTACACCTTC
v_gene: TRBV4-1
abundance: .
len: 14
d_gene: .
j_gene: TRBJ1-2

CDR3aa: CASSLGQAGYTF
CDR3nt: TGTGCCAGTAGTCTGGGACAAGCGGGCTACACCTTC
v_gene: TRBV19
abundance: .
len: 12
d_gene: .
j_gene: TRBJ1-2

CDR3aa: CASSLTGLEAFF
CDR3nt: TGTGCCAGTAGTTTAACAGGTCTTGAAGCTTTCTTT
v_gene: TRBV19
abundance: .
len: 12
d_gene: .
j_gene: TRBJ1-1

CDR3aa: CASSLGGWGETQYF
CDR3nt: TGTGCCAGCAGTTTAGGGGGTTGGGGAGAGACCCAGTACTTC
v_gene: TRBV2
abundance: .
len: 14
d_gene: .
j_gene: TRBJ2-5

CDR3aa: CAWGLTREQYF
CDR3nt: TGTGCCTGGGGACTAACAAGGGAGCAGTACTTC
v_gene: TRBV30
abundance: once
len: 11
d_gene: .
j_gene: TRBJ2-7

CDR3aa: CASSPEVGGYGYTF
CDR3nt: TGTGCCAGCAGCCCGGAAGTAGGGGGCTATGGCTACACCTTC
v_gene: TRBV5-6
abundance: .
len: 14
d_gene: .
j_gene: TRBJ1-2

CDR3aa: CASGLKGGAPQHF
CDR3nt: TGTGCTAGTGGTTTGAAAGGGGGCGCGCCCCAGCATTTT
v_gene: TRBV12-5
abundance: .
len: 13
d_gene: TRBD1
j_gene: TRBJ1-5

CDR3aa: CASSFSSGNTEAFF
CDR3nt: TGTGCCAGCAGTTTTTCTTCGGGGAACACTGAAGCTTTCTTT
v_gene: TRBV27
abundance: once
len: 14
d_gene: .
j_gene: TRBJ1-1

CDR3aa: CASSFYRGGSSSTDTQYF
CDR3nt: TGTGCCAGCAGCTTCTATAGGGGGGGGAGTTCTAGCACAGATACGCAGTATTTT
v_gene: TRBV9
abundance: .
len: 18
d_gene: .
j_gene: TRBJ2-3

CDR3aa: CASSQVVGKGVAKNIQYF
CDR3nt: TGCGCCAGCAGCCAAGTGGTCGGTAAAGGGGTAGCCAAAAACATTCAGTACTTC
v_gene: TRBV4-3
abundance: .
len: 18
d_gene: .
j_gene: TRBJ2-4

CDR3aa: CASSLSIISGRATYEQYF
CDR3nt: TGTGCCAGCAGTTTATCGATTATTAGCGGGAGGGCTACCTACGAGCAGTACTTC
v_gene: TRBV27
abundance: .
len: 18
d_gene: TRBD2
j_gene: TRBJ2-7

CDR3aa: CASSLVGASQETQYF
CDR3nt: TGTGCCAGCAGCTTAGTGGGGGCTAGCCAAGAGACCCAGTACTTC
v_gene: TRBV7-6
abundance: .
len: 15
d_gene: .
j_gene: TRBJ2-5

CDR3aa: CASSIIGTGSGYTF
CDR3nt: TGTGCCAGTAGTATTATAGGGACAGGGAGCGGCTACACCTTC
v_gene: TRBV19
abundance: .
len: 14
d_gene: TRBD1
j_gene: TRBJ1-2

CDR3aa: CASSTPGPSQLRTQYF
CDR3nt: TGTGCCAGCAGCACCCCAGGGCCTTCCCAACTGAGGACCCAGTACTTC
v_gene: TRBV7-8
abundance: .
len: 16
d_gene: .
j_gene: TRBJ2-5

CDR3aa: CASSFPGQGYEQYF
CDR3nt: TGTGCCAGCAGCTTCCCGGGACAGGGTTACGAGCAGTACTTC
v_gene: TRBV11-3
abundance: once
len: 14
d_gene: TRBD1
j_gene: TRBJ2-7

CDR3aa: CASSARTVGRPGELFF
CDR3nt: TGTGCCAGCAGCGCCCGAACAGTGGGGCGCCCCGGGGAGCTGTTTTTT
v_gene: TRBV5-4
abundance: .
len: 16
d_gene: .
j_gene: TRBJ2-2

CDR3aa: CASSPMTGVEYGYTF
CDR3nt: TGTGCCAGCAGTCCGATGACAGGGGTGGAGTATGGCTACACCTTC
v_gene: TRBV27
abundance: .
len: 15
d_gene: TRBD1
j_gene: TRBJ1-2

CDR3aa: CASSLRTGAEQYF
CDR3nt: TGTGCCAGCAGCCTTCGGACAGGGGCCGAGCAGTACTTC
v_gene: TRBV5-6
abundance: .
len: 13
d_gene: TRBD1
j_gene: TRBJ2-7

CDR3aa: CASSHLAGGPNEQFF
CDR3nt: TGTGCCAGCAGCCATCTAGCGGGAGGCCCCAATGAGCAGTTCTTC
v_gene: TRBV13
abundance: .
len: 15
d_gene: TRBD2
j_gene: TRBJ2-1

CDR3aa: CASSLGSGSNYGYTF
CDR3nt: TGCGCCAGCAGCCTCGGATCGGGGAGCAACTATGGCTACACCTTC
v_gene: TRBV4-3
abundance: .
len: 15
d_gene: .
j_gene: TRBJ1-2

CDR3aa: CASSKAGGEKTQYF
CDR3nt: TGTGCCAGCAGTAAAGCGGGGGGGGAGAAGACCCAGTACTTC
v_gene: TRBV9
abundance: .
len: 14
d_gene: TRBD2
j_gene: TRBJ2-5

CDR3aa: CASSPLGLQETQYF
CDR3nt: TGTGCCAGTAGTCCCCTGGGGCTACAAGAGACCCAGTACTTC
v_gene: TRBV19
abundance: .
len: 14
d_gene: .
j_gene: TRBJ2-5

CDR3aa: CASSSRDRGLDEQFF
CDR3nt: TGTGCCAGCAGCTCCCGGGACAGGGGATTGGATGAGCAGTTCTTC
v_gene: TRBV7-9
abundance: .
len: 15
d_gene: TRBD1
j_gene: TRBJ2-1

CDR3aa: CASSFKGLEQYF
CDR3nt: TGTGCCAGCAGCTTTAAGGGGCTCGAGCAGTACTTC
v_gene: TRBV11-3
abundance: .
len: 12
d_gene: .
j_gene: TRBJ2-7

CDR3aa: CASSSTPWEQYF
CDR3nt: TGTGCCAGTAGCTCGACACCTTGGGAGCAGTACTTC
v_gene: TRBV19
abundance: .
len: 12
d_gene: .
j_gene: TRBJ2-7

CDR3aa: CASSLSEGSGSGNTIYF
CDR3nt: TGCGCCAGCAGCCTAAGTGAGGGAAGTGGGTCTGGAAACACCATATATTTT
v_gene: TRBV4-1
abundance: few
len: 17
d_gene: .
j_gene: TRBJ1-3

CDR3aa: CASSLWEATGDNEQFF
CDR3nt: TGTGCCAGCAGCCTGTGGGAAGCGACAGGAGACAATGAGCAGTTCTTC
v_gene: TRBV5-6
abundance: .
len: 16
d_gene: .
j_gene: TRBJ2-1

CDR3aa: CASSPNGVGNSPLHF
CDR3nt: TGTGCCAGCAGCCCTAATGGGGTCGGGAATTCCCCCCTCCACTTT
v_gene: TRBV7-9
abundance: .
len: 15
d_gene: .
j_gene: TRBJ1-6

CDR3aa: CASSSQLNTEAFF
CDR3nt: TGTGCCAGCAGCTCACAGCTAAACACTGAAGCTTTCTTT
v_gene: TRBV7-8
abundance: .
len: 13
d_gene: .
j_gene: TRBJ1-1

CDR3aa: CASSEGTGMTYEQYF
CDR3nt: TGTGCCAGCAGTGAAGGGACAGGGATGACCTACGAGCAGTACTTC
v_gene: TRBV2
abundance: .
len: 15
d_gene: TRBD1
j_gene: TRBJ2-7

CDR3aa: CASSFRGGGYTF
CDR3nt: TGTGCCAGCAGTTTTCGGGGTGGGGGCTACACCTTC
v_gene: TRBV28
abundance: .
len: 12
d_gene: .
j_gene: TRBJ1-2

CDR3aa: CASSPQPPDSSGNTIYF
CDR3nt: TGCGCCAGCAGCCCCCAGCCGCCGGACAGCTCTGGAAACACCATATATTTT
v_gene: TRBV4-3
abundance: .
len: 17
d_gene: .
j_gene: TRBJ1-3

CDR3aa: CASSQDKVISGLADYNEQFF
CDR3nt: TGTGCCAGCAGCCAAGATAAGGTTATTTCTGGACTAGCGGACTACAATGAGCAGTTCTTC
v_gene: TRBV4-2
abundance: .
len: 20
d_gene: TRBD2
j_gene: TRBJ2-1

CDR3aa: CASSLTTGLEAFF
CDR3nt: TGTGCCAGCAGCCTAACTACAGGGCTAGAAGCTTTCTTT
v_gene: TRBV7-9
abundance: once
len: 13
d_gene: .
j_gene: TRBJ1-1

CDR3aa: CSVEDLRLAGSGEQFF
CDR3nt: TGCAGCGTTGAAGATCTTCGGCTAGCGGGAAGTGGGGAGCAGTTCTTC
v_gene: TRBV29-1
abundance: .
len: 16
d_gene: TRBD2
j_gene: TRBJ2-1